Listed below are T cell receptor beta chains from one sample, sequenced in a study of vaccination and CD4 T cells after COVID-19. TCRdb used MiXCR to reprocess the PCR reads, holding one entry per CDR3 protein. The sample includes 7,000 to 9,000 distinct CDR3 sequences, 55% to 65% of them seen just once. No antigens are known for them. Sequenced: CD4+ T cells from blood, cultured in vitro. Every receptor here comes from a human donor who had recovered from COVID-19. CDR3s include the opening cysteine and the closing phenylalanine or tryptophan. A D gene is named only where the DNA matches it firmly. Rows may omit the clone size; those that give it use once, few, many or a size class.

v_call: TRBV19; j_call: TRBJ1-5; d_call: TRBD1; clone_size: few; cdr3_nt: TGTGCCAGTAGACCGGGACAGGGGATCAATGAGCCCCAGCATTTT; cdr3_aa: CASRPGQGINEPQHF
v_call: TRBV20-1; j_call: TRBJ2-7; d_call: NA; clone_size: NA; cdr3_nt: TGCAGTGCTCCCCAGGCCAGGAGCTCCTACGAGCAGTACTTC; cdr3_aa: CSAPQARSSYEQYF
v_call: TRBV20-1; j_call: TRBJ2-1; d_call: NA; clone_size: once; cdr3_nt: TGCAGGGCCCAGAGAAGGAGGAGGAATGAGCAGTTCTTC; cdr3_aa: CRAQRRRRNEQFF
v_call: TRBV27; j_call: TRBJ2-2; d_call: NA; clone_size: NA; cdr3_nt: TGTGCCAGCAGTTCAACAAATCAGGACTCCGGGGAGCTGTTTTTT; cdr3_aa: CASSSTNQDSGELFF
v_call: TRBV20-1; j_call: TRBJ2-7; d_call: TRBD2; clone_size: once; cdr3_nt: TGCAGTGTCACACTAGCGGGAGAGTACGAGCAGTACTTC; cdr3_aa: CSVTLAGEYEQYF
v_call: TRBV11-3; j_call: TRBJ2-5; d_call: NA; clone_size: large; cdr3_nt: TGTGCCAGCAGCTTGGGATCGGAGACCCAGTACTTC; cdr3_aa: CASSLGSETQYF
v_call: TRBV9; j_call: TRBJ2-2; d_call: TRBD2; clone_size: NA; cdr3_nt: TGTGCCAGCAGCGGAGATAGCGGGCGGGTCACCGGGGAGCTGTTTTTT; cdr3_aa: CASSGDSGRVTGELFF
v_call: TRBV19; j_call: TRBJ2-3; d_call: NA; clone_size: NA; cdr3_nt: TGTGCCAGTAGTATTCGAACAGATACGCAGTATTTT; cdr3_aa: CASSIRTDTQYF
v_call: TRBV29-1; j_call: TRBJ2-1; d_call: TRBD2; clone_size: NA; cdr3_nt: TGCAGCGTTTTAGGCGGGAGCGGCGCCTACAATGAGCAGTTCTTC; cdr3_aa: CSVLGGSGAYNEQFF
v_call: TRBV20-1; j_call: TRBJ2-3; d_call: NA; clone_size: NA; cdr3_nt: TGCAGTGCCCCTTCTGGATTTAGCACAGATACGCAGTATTTT; cdr3_aa: CSAPSGFSTDTQYF
v_call: TRBV6-1; j_call: TRBJ1-2; d_call: NA; clone_size: NA; cdr3_nt: TGTGCCAGCACTCCGGGACATACCTATGGCTACACCTTC; cdr3_aa: CASTPGHTYGYTF
v_call: TRBV27; j_call: TRBJ2-7; d_call: TRBD1; clone_size: few; cdr3_nt: TGTGCCAGCAGTCGAAACTTAGGGACAGGGGGCGCGTACGAGCAGTACTTC; cdr3_aa: CASSRNLGTGGAYEQYF
v_call: TRBV7-8; j_call: TRBJ1-5; d_call: NA; clone_size: NA; cdr3_nt: TGTGCCAGCAGCTTAGTACAGGGTTTGAGCAATCAGCCCCAGCATTTT; cdr3_aa: CASSLVQGLSNQPQHF
v_call: TRBV11-3; j_call: TRBJ1-6; d_call: TRBD1; clone_size: NA; cdr3_nt: TGTGCCAGCGGCAGGGGGGTTAATTCACCCCTCCACTTT; cdr3_aa: CASGRGVNSPLHF
v_call: TRBV15; j_call: TRBJ2-3; d_call: NA; clone_size: few; cdr3_nt: TGTGCCACCAGCAGAGAAGGATGGGGGGCGAAGGATACGCAGTATTTT; cdr3_aa: CATSREGWGAKDTQYF
v_call: TRBV5-1; j_call: TRBJ1-1; d_call: NA; clone_size: NA; cdr3_nt: TGCGCCAGCAGCCTGGACGGAGGAACACCGATGACAGAAGCTTTCTTT; cdr3_aa: CASSLDGGTPMTEAFF
v_call: TRBV6-1; j_call: TRBJ1-3; d_call: NA; clone_size: NA; cdr3_nt: TGTGCCAGCACCTACGGGAGCTCTGGAAACACCATATATTTT; cdr3_aa: CASTYGSSGNTIYF
v_call: TRBV21-1; j_call: TRBJ2-5; d_call: NA; clone_size: NA; cdr3_nt: TGTGCCAGCAGCAAAGAAAGAATTACCCCGAGGGAGACCCAGTACTTC; cdr3_aa: CASSKERITPRETQYF
v_call: TRBV29-1; j_call: TRBJ2-1; d_call: TRBD2; clone_size: once; cdr3_nt: TGCAGCGTTGAAGAGGGTAGCGGGATTCGCTACAATGAGCAGTTCTTC; cdr3_aa: CSVEEGSGIRYNEQFF
v_call: TRBV5-4; j_call: TRBJ1-3; d_call: NA; clone_size: NA; cdr3_nt: TGTGCCAGCAGCTTGGATGGAGGCACCATATATTTT; cdr3_aa: CASSLDGGTIYF
v_call: TRBV30; j_call: TRBJ2-5; d_call: NA; clone_size: NA; cdr3_nt: TGTGCCTGGAGTGTAAGGCTAGCGAAGACCCAGTACTTC; cdr3_aa: CAWSVRLAKTQYF
v_call: TRBV2; j_call: TRBJ2-3; d_call: NA; clone_size: NA; cdr3_nt: TGTGCCAGCAGTATAGAAGATACGCAGTATTTT; cdr3_aa: CASSIEDTQYF
v_call: TRBV6-1; j_call: TRBJ1-2; d_call: NA; clone_size: few; cdr3_nt: TGTGCCAGCAGCCAGGCAAACTATGGCTACACCTTC; cdr3_aa: CASSQANYGYTF
v_call: TRBV7-9; j_call: TRBJ1-4; d_call: NA; clone_size: NA; cdr3_nt: TGTGCCAGCAGCTTAACTGGTGAAAAACTGTTTTTT; cdr3_aa: CASSLTGEKLFF
v_call: TRBV9; j_call: TRBJ2-3; d_call: TRBD2; clone_size: NA; cdr3_nt: TGTGCCAGCAGCTGGCCGCGGGGGGGAGGAGGAGATACGCAGTATTTT; cdr3_aa: CASSWPRGGGGDTQYF
v_call: TRBV19; j_call: TRBJ1-4; d_call: NA; clone_size: NA; cdr3_nt: TGTGCCAGTACGGGGGAAATTCGTGAAAAACTGTTTTTT; cdr3_aa: CASTGEIREKLFF
v_call: TRBV2; j_call: TRBJ2-2; d_call: NA; clone_size: NA; cdr3_nt: TGTGCCAGCAGTGAAGCAGGGAACACCGGGGAGCTGTTTTTT; cdr3_aa: CASSEAGNTGELFF
v_call: TRBV20-1; j_call: TRBJ2-3; d_call: TRBD2; clone_size: few; cdr3_nt: TGCAGTGAGCGGTCCAGCGGGGACCACACAGATACGCAGTATTTT; cdr3_aa: CSERSSGDHTDTQYF
v_call: TRBV7-9; j_call: TRBJ1-4; d_call: TRBD1; clone_size: NA; cdr3_nt: TGTGCCAGCAGCGTTGGACAGGGAGGGACTAATGAAAAACTGTTTTTT; cdr3_aa: CASSVGQGGTNEKLFF
v_call: TRBV20-1; j_call: TRBJ2-5; d_call: NA; clone_size: NA; cdr3_nt: TGCAGTGCCAACGGCAGGGTGCGGGAAACCCAGTACTTC; cdr3_aa: CSANGRVRETQYF
v_call: TRBV6-2/TRBV6-3; j_call: TRBJ1-5; d_call: NA; clone_size: NA; cdr3_nt: TGTGCCAGCAGTTACTCGTTGCTGAAGGGAGACAATCAGCCCCAGCATTTT; cdr3_aa: CASSYSLLKGDNQPQHF
v_call: TRBV5-1; j_call: TRBJ1-3; d_call: NA; clone_size: NA; cdr3_nt: TGCGCCAGCAGCTTGTCCAGCTCTGGAAACACCATATATTTT; cdr3_aa: CASSLSSSGNTIYF
v_call: TRBV7-6; j_call: TRBJ1-3; d_call: NA; clone_size: few; cdr3_nt: TGTGCCAGCAGCCCTGGCTGGGGGGCTGGAAACACCATATATTTT; cdr3_aa: CASSPGWGAGNTIYF
v_call: TRBV12-3/TRBV12-4; j_call: TRBJ1-5; d_call: TRBD1; clone_size: NA; cdr3_nt: TGTGCCAGCAGTTGGACAGGTCGCGGCAATCAGCCCCAGCATTTT; cdr3_aa: CASSWTGRGNQPQHF
v_call: TRBV7-2; j_call: TRBJ2-5; d_call: NA; clone_size: NA; cdr3_nt: TGTGCCAGCAGCCGCGGACACCAACAAGAGACCCAGTACTTC; cdr3_aa: CASSRGHQQETQYF
v_call: TRBV9; j_call: TRBJ2-1; d_call: TRBD2; clone_size: NA; cdr3_nt: TGTGCCAGCAGCGTTAGAGGGCTAGCGGGGGACAATGAGCAGTTCTTC; cdr3_aa: CASSVRGLAGDNEQFF
v_call: TRBV10-2; j_call: TRBJ1-1; d_call: TRBD1; clone_size: NA; cdr3_nt: TGCGCCAGCAGTGTGCCCGGACAGGGGGTAGCTTTCTTT; cdr3_aa: CASSVPGQGVAFF
v_call: TRBV7-2; j_call: TRBJ2-1; d_call: TRBD2; clone_size: NA; cdr3_nt: TGTGCCAGCAGCTCCGGACTAGCGGTGAACAATGAGCAGTTCTTC; cdr3_aa: CASSSGLAVNNEQFF
v_call: TRBV27; j_call: TRBJ2-5; d_call: NA; clone_size: NA; cdr3_nt: TGTGCCAGCAGCAAGGGACGGCGAAGGGGTTTGGATTTCTTGGAGACCCAGTACTTC; cdr3_aa: CASSKGRRRGLDFLETQYF
v_call: TRBV28; j_call: TRBJ2-7; d_call: TRBD1; clone_size: once; cdr3_nt: TGTGCCAGCAGAGCCACAGGGGTGCAGTCCTACGAGCAGTACTTC; cdr3_aa: CASRATGVQSYEQYF
v_call: TRBV7-2; j_call: TRBJ1-5; d_call: NA; clone_size: NA; cdr3_nt: TGTGCCAGCAGCTTCTGGGCCGATCAGCCCCAGCATTTT; cdr3_aa: CASSFWADQPQHF
v_call: TRBV6-5; j_call: TRBJ2-3; d_call: TRBD2; clone_size: NA; cdr3_nt: TGTGCCAGCAGTTACCCGGGACTAGCGGTAGATACGCAGTATTTT; cdr3_aa: CASSYPGLAVDTQYF
v_call: TRBV20-1; j_call: TRBJ2-5; d_call: TRBD1; clone_size: NA; cdr3_nt: TGCAGTGCTAGCCCGACCGGACAGGGGCCAGAGACCCAGTACTTC; cdr3_aa: CSASPTGQGPETQYF
v_call: TRBV2; j_call: TRBJ2-5; d_call: NA; clone_size: few; cdr3_nt: TGTGCCAGCCCAGGGGCAGGGCAAGAGACCCAGTACTTC; cdr3_aa: CASPGAGQETQYF
v_call: TRBV7-2; j_call: TRBJ2-5; d_call: NA; clone_size: once; cdr3_nt: TGTGCCAGCAGCTTCCGGAGTCCCCAAGAGACCCAGTACTTC; cdr3_aa: CASSFRSPQETQYF